This T cell receptor beta chain is drawn from a study of blood T cell repertoires in COVID-19. Study in general: In each case, the material was cDNA or gDNA derived from T cells, B-cell-depleted T cells, or PBMCs.

Under the authors' procedure: Counts of nucleated cells, estimated from reference gene primer amplification, were obtained. This table comes from immunoSEQ multiplex PCR, and its TCRdb copy is limited to in-frame clones, with some not included. That table gives V, J and clone size, and the DNA gave D and trimming. The sample holds some 500,000 clones; approximately 90% are singletons and the top ten take 1.8%. Germline CDR1 and CDR2: ENHRY and SYGVKD. This CDR3 spans 16 amino acids. J was trimmed by 0 bases and V by 8 bases; bases with no gene match: 12. The chain links TRBV10-3 to TRBJ1-1, with 7 nucleotides matching TRBD1. The sample consisted of PBMCs or T cells enriched from blood (not recorded which). The receptor was derived from a woman aged 40 to 55 who had recovered from COVID-19. CDR3 sequence reads: CAIGPGGQLLNTEAFF. Here the CDR3 DNA reads TGTGCCATCGGGCCCGGGGGACAGCTTCTGAACACTGAAGCTTTCTTT.